This T cell receptor beta chain was observed in a study of metastatic and nonmetastatic thyroid tumors. Study-level results: Benign nodules were reported to have significantly lower TCR beta diversity than malignant thyroid tumors, in blood and tumor.

Note on this clone: Its antigen is currently unknown.

Patients were all untreated before their thyroid surgery. Germline loops: CDR1 LGHDT, CDR2 YNNKEL (reference sequence). The CDR3 runs 12 residues. With MiXCR, TCRdb reprocessed the PCR reads. The sample carries tens of thousands of clones, 20% recorded once. The sample consisted of blood. The chain recombines TRBV3-1 with TRBJ1-3; D not resolved. The TCR was taken from a female donor with papillary thyroid cancer or a benign thyroid nodule (not recorded which). Some clones in this sample may be carry-over from other donors' samples. The CDR3 sequence is CATKASGNTIYF. In nucleotides, the CDR3 is TGTGCTACGAAGGCCTCTGGAAACACCATATATTTT.